These 22 T cell receptor beta chains share one sample of origin, sequenced in a study of T cell responses to AZD1222 COVID-19 vaccine. The assay was immunoSEQ multiplex PCR, and TCRdb's table has in-frame clones only and misses some. The sample yields roughly 110,000 clones, around nine tenths seen once. This specimen was peripheral blood, taken on day 0 of AZD1222 vaccination. The receptor source for this set is an adult in good health.

The chain couples TRBV20-1 to TRBJ1-1; D not resolved. The CDR3 spans 11 residues. Trimming stripped 6 bases from V and 3 bases from J, with 8 bases between. Per the germline V gene, CDR1 is DFQATT and CDR2 is SNEGSKA (reference sequence). The CDR3 here is CSARGYTEAFF. In nucleotides, the CDR3 is TGCAGTGCCCGTGGGTACACTGAAGCTTTCTTT.

This chain links TRBV15 with TRBJ2-6; 7 nucleotides match TRBD1. The junction had 5 bases not matched to a gene; V was cut back by 4 bases and J by 2 bases. This CDR3 comprises 16 residues. The germline V gene has CDR1 LNHNV and CDR2 YYDKDF (reference sequence). The CDR3 sequence: CATSTTGFAGANVLTF. CDR3 DNA: TGTGCCACCAGCACGACAGGGTTCGCTGGGGCCAACGTCCTGACTTTC.

The V gene is TRBV13, the J gene TRBJ2-7, with 9 bases identical to TRBD2. Germline CDR1 and CDR2: PRHDT and FYEKMQ (reference sequence). The CDR3 is 13 residues long. Unmatched junction bases numbered 6, after V lost 5 bases and J lost 7 bases. The CDR3 DNA follows: TGTGCCAGCAGCCCCGGGACTAGCCGAGAGCAGTACTTC. Its translation: CASSPGTSREQYF.

The genes are TRBV3-1 (or the pseudogene TRBV3-2) and TRBJ2-5; D is unresolved. The CDR3 covers 12 residues. Germline V CDR1 and CDR2: LGHDT, YNNKEL (reference sequence). Trimming removed 5 bases from V and 5 bases from J, with 9 bases in between. CDR3 residues: CASSSRMETQYF. In nucleotides, the CDR3 is TGTGCCAGCAGCTCCCGAATGGAGACCCAGTACTTC.

The chain combines TRBV6-5 with TRBJ2-7; D uncertain. Germline-derived CDR1 and CDR2 are MNHEY and SVGAGI. V was cut by 7 bases and J by 5 bases, with 15 bases left in between. This CDR3 is built from 13 residues. The CDR3 region is CASTTSPWNEQYF. The CDR3 coding sequence is TGTGCCAGCACCACCTCCCCGTGGAACGAGCAGTACTTC.

As DNA, the CDR3 is TGTGCCAGCAGCCAGGGTGGGAGCACCGGGGAGCTGTTTTTT. As protein: CASSQGGSTGELFF. This chain joins TRBV3-1 (or the pseudogene TRBV3-2) and TRBJ2-2; D may be TRBD2 (5 bases). CDR3 length equals 14 residues. Per germline, CDR1 LGHDT and CDR2 YNNKEL (reference sequence). V dropped 3 bases and J dropped 4 bases, with 9 bases sitting between them.

This clone was observed a few times. The chain is built from TRBV19 and TRBJ1-2, with unresolved D. The CDR3 has 14 amino acids. Germline lookup yields CDR1 LNHDA and CDR2 SQIVND (reference sequence). Trimming shortened V by 6 bases and J by 3 bases, and 14 bases separated the two germline ends. The CDR3, as DNA: TGTGCCAGTAGACCCACCGAGAGCCACTATGGCTACACCTTC. Translation: CASRPTESHYGYTF.

The chain links TRBV7-5 to TRBJ2-5; the tabulated D call, TRBD2, remains unverified against the DNA. TRBV7-5 is deemed a pseudogene. The CDR3 is made up of 16 amino acids. The chain's CDR3 is CARSSRTSGNSETQYF. The CDR3 DNA sequence: TGTGCCAGAAGCTCCCGGACTAGCGGGAACTCCGAGACCCAGTACTTC.

The table lists this clone with a count of one. V usage is TRBV28 and J usage is TRBJ1-6; the D is unclear. Germline V gene lookup returns CDR1 MDHEN and CDR2 SYDVKM. The CDR3 extends over 13 amino acids. Trimming removed 3 bases at V and 12 bases at J, with 12 bases between. The CDR3, as DNA: TGTGCCAGCAGTTTCAGCTGGCAGAAACCCCTCCACTTT. The encoded protein is CASSFSWQKPLHF. The complete variable domain, with remaining parts taken from reference TRBV28 and TRBJ1-6, reads DVKVTQSSRYLVKRTGEKVFLECVQDMDHENMFWYRQDPGLGLRLIYFSYDVKMKEKGDIPEGYSVSREKKERFSLILESASTNQTSMYLCASSFSWQKPLHFGNGTRLTVT.

This clone appeared a single time. The gene calls are TRBV6-5 and TRBJ1-2; TRBD1 aligns across 12 bases. CDR1 MNHEY and CDR2 SVGAGI come from the germline V gene. CDR3 length equals 14 residues. The ends lost 6 bases at V and 4 bases at J; junction bases unmatched: 3. The CDR3 region has the DNA TGTGCCAGCAGCGAGGGACAGGGGGCCTATGGCTACACCTTC. Amino acid sequence: CASSEGQGAYGYTF.

In its sample, this clone was seen once. V usage is TRBV7-8 and J usage is TRBJ2-7, with D possibly matching TRBD2 (5 bases). The CDR3 extends over 12 amino acids. Between the trimmed V and J ends, which lost 3 bases and 4 bases, there was a span of 7 bases. From germline, CDR1 is SGHVS and CDR2 FQNEAQ. This CDR3 reads CASSLDWYEQYF. CDR3 DNA: TGTGCCAGCAGCTTGGACTGGTACGAGCAGTACTTC.

The chain employs TRBV3-1 (or the pseudogene TRBV3-2) and TRBJ1-1; D uncertain. V was cut by 2 bases and J by 7 bases, with 5 bases left in between. The germline gives CDR1 LGHDT, CDR2 YNNKEL (reference sequence). The CDR3 totals 11 residues. The CDR3, as DNA: TGTGCCAGCAGCCAACTTAATGAAGCTTTCTTT. This translates into CASSQLNEAFF.

The V and J genes are TRBV7-8 and TRBJ2-7, with 7 bases that match TRBD2. The CDR3 contains 14 residues. Germline loops: CDR1 SGHVS, CDR2 FQNEAQ. The V gene end was trimmed by 5 bases and the J gene end by 3 bases; junction bases not matched to a gene: 7. Here the CDR3 DNA reads TGTGCCAGCAGCCCTATGAAGCGGGGCTACGAGCAGTACTTC. It translates to CASSPMKRGYEQYF. Complete variable domain (other parts from reference TRBV7-8 and TRBJ2-7): GAGVSQSPRYKVAKRGQDVALRCDPISGHVSLFWYQQALGQGPEFLTYFQNEAQLDKSGLPSDRFFAERPEGSVSTLKIQRTQQEDSAVYLCASSPMKRGYEQYFGPGTRLTVT.

The chain has TRBV13 and TRBJ1-2, with D possibly TRBD1 on 5 matching bases. The CDR3 sequence is 13 residues long. Between the trimmed V and J ends, which lost 6 bases and 1 base, there was a span of 9 bases. Germline V CDR1 and CDR2: PRHDT, FYEKMQ (reference sequence). In DNA, the CDR3 is TGTGCCAGCAGATTCGGGGGTAACTATGGCTACACCTTC. It encodes CASRFGGNYGYTF.

This chain uses TRBV28 with TRBJ1-5, with no clear D. Germline V gene data show CDR1 as MDHEN and CDR2 as SYDVKM. The CDR3 has 17 residues. V dropped 3 bases and J dropped 0 bases, with 15 bases sitting between them. The CDR3 reads CASSFPADGYSNQPQHF. DNA for the CDR3: TGTGCCAGCAGTTTCCCCGCGGACGGGTATAGCAATCAGCCCCAGCATTTT.

This sequence joins TRBV7-2 and TRBJ1-5, with 7 bases matching TRBD1. CDR3 length: 15 residues. Germline lookup yields CDR1 SGHTA and CDR2 FQGNSA. Trimming removed 3 bases from V and 2 bases from J; junction bases left unmatched: 4. The CDR3 nucleotides read TGTGCCAGCAGCTTCGACAGGGAACGCAATCAGCCCCAGCATTTT. Protein sequence: CASSFDRERNQPQHF.

The chain recombines TRBV18 with TRBJ1-2; TRBD1 matches 7 bases. CDR3 length equals 16 residues. Germline V lookup: CDR1 KGHSH, CDR2 LQKENI. After removal of 0 bases from V and 8 bases from J, the junction contained 12 bases not matched to a gene. The CDR3 DNA reads as TGTGCCAGCTCACCACCGGTACGACAGGGTTTCGACGGCTACACCTTC. Translating gives CASSPPVRQGFDGYTF. Complete variable domain (other parts from reference TRBV18 and TRBJ1-2): NAGVMQNPRHLVRRRGQEARLRCSPMKGHSHVYWYRQLPEEGLKFMVYLQKENIIDESGMPKERFSAEFPKEGPSILRIQQVVRGDSAAYFCASSPPVRQGFDGYTFGSGTRLTVV.

V usage is TRBV7-9 and J usage is TRBJ1-2; D is perhaps TRBD1 (5 bases). Germline CDR1 SEHNR, CDR2 FQNEAQ (reference sequence). Between the trimmed V and J ends, which lost 6 bases and 4 bases, there was a span of 15 bases. This CDR3 comprises 14 residues. The CDR3 loop is CASSAPGGGYGYTF. CDR3 DNA sequence: TGTGCCAGCAGTGCGCCCGGCGGGGGCTATGGCTACACCTTC.

The chain combines TRBV15 with TRBJ1-4; tentative D call: TRBD1 (6 bases). The germline gives CDR1 LNHNV, CDR2 YYDKDF (reference sequence). V gave up 3 bases and J gave up 4 bases, with 12 bases separating them. The CDR3 spans 15 residues. The CDR3 DNA reads as TGTGCCACCAGCAGTGGGCAGGGGTTTAATGAAAAACTGTTTTTT. Its protein product is CATSSGQGFNEKLFF.

This chain uses TRBV5-6 with TRBJ2-6, with 12 bases lining up with TRBD1. The CDR3 loop spans 18 amino acids. From germline, CDR1 is SGHDT and CDR2 YYEEEE. J lost 3 bases, V lost 5 bases, and 9 bases had no gene match. CDR3 DNA sequence: TGTGCCAGCAGGTCCCCGGGACAGGGGGCGGGTGGGGCCAACGTCCTGACTTTC. Translated: CASRSPGQGAGGANVLTF. Full variable domain (remainder filled in from reference TRBV5-6 and TRBJ2-6): DAGVTQSPTHLIKTRGQQVTLRCSPKSGHDTVSWYQQALGQGPQFIFQYYEEEERQRGNFPDRFSGHQFPNYSSELNVNALLLGDSALYLCASRSPGQGAGGANVLTFGAGSRLTVL.

The chain is built from TRBV11-3 and TRBJ2-7; D tentatively fits TRBD1 or TRBD2 (6 bases each). The V end lost 4 bases, the J end lost 12 bases, and 13 bases lay between the germline ends. The CDR3 consists of 11 residues. CDR1 SGHNT and CDR2 YENEEA come from the germline V gene. The CDR3 coding sequence is TGTGCCAGCAGCTGCCTGGGGGGCTGGTACTTC. Its protein product is CASSCLGGWYF.

The chain combines TRBV13 with TRBJ2-1; TRBD2 aligns across 13 bases. The CDR3 has 19 residues. Per germline, CDR1 PRHDT and CDR2 FYEKMQ (reference sequence). J gave up 0 bases and V 5 bases, and 10 bases lay outside the gene matches. For the CDR3, the DNA is TGTGCCAGCAGCGCCCGCAGGACTAGCGGGGGTAGCTCCTACAATGAGCAGTTCTTC. It translates to CASSARRTSGGSSYNEQFF.